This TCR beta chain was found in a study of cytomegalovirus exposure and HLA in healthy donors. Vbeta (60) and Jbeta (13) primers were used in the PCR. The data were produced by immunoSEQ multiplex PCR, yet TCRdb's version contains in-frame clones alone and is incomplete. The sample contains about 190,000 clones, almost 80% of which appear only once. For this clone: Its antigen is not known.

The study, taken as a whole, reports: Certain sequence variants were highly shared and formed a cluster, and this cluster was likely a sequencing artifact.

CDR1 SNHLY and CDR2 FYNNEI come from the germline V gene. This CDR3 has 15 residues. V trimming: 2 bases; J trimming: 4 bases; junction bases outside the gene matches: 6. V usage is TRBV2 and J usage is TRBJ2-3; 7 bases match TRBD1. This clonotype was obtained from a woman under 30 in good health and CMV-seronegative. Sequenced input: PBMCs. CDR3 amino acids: CASSEYGTAPDTQYF. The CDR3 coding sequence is TGTGCCAGCAGTGAATACGGGACAGCCCCAGATACGCAGTATTTT.